This T cell receptor beta chain comes out of a study of blood T cell repertoires in COVID-19. Background on the study: Some COVID-19 samples were acute and others convalescent; all came from the United States, Italy and Spain. Nucleic acid was either cDNA or gDNA, and it came from T cells, B-cell-depleted T cells, or PBMCs.

The CDR3 is made up of 14 amino acids. V shed 3 bases, J shed 7 bases, and the junction held 3 bases outside the gene matches. Germline CDR1 reads MNHEY; CDR2 reads SMNVEV (reference sequence). This clone was detected once. Original data processing: How many nucleated cells were present was estimated from reference gene primer amplification. The method was immunoSEQ multiplex PCR; TCRdb's version includes in-frame clones alone and lacks a portion of them. The DNA was the basis for D and trimming; V, J and clone size are from that table. This table holds around 110,000 clones, 70% to 90% found once. The receptor's source is a man under 40 with acute or convalescent COVID-19. The specimen was peripheral blood. V is TRBV27 and J is TRBJ1-6, with TRBD1 matching 7 bases. The CDR3 sequence: CASSFQGVNSPLHF. In DNA, the CDR3 is TGTGCCAGCAGTTTCCAGGGGGTCAATTCACCCCTCCACTTT.